This record concerns one T cell receptor (beta chain) sequence. Its antigen is unidentified. Produced via immunoSEQ multiplex PCR; TCRdb's table is partial and in-frame only. The sample shows about 40,000 clones, about nine tenths of them seen only once. The sample is drawn from a study of OX40 agonist ivuxolimab in advanced cancers. Study-wide points: Doses of 0.1 to 3.0 mg/kg were accompanied by clonal expansion of CD4+ and CD8+ blood T cells by week 6.

The V gene's germline CDR1 is LNHNV and CDR2 YYDKDF (reference sequence). CDR3 size: 15 residues. V was clipped by 0 bases and J by 0 bases; unmatched bases: 2. V gene TRBV15 combines with J gene TRBJ2-7; 7 nucleotides agree with TRBD2. The receptor comes from an adult with an advanced solid tumor such as melanoma, head and neck, liver or kidney cancer. The sequences come from CD4+ or CD8+ T cells sorted from blood, collected in a trial of the OX40 agonist ivuxolimab. The CDR3 sequence: CATSREGGSSYEQYF. Here the CDR3 DNA reads TGTGCCACCAGCAGAGAGGGCGGGAGCTCCTACGAGCAGTACTTC.